Below, 29 T cell receptor beta chains from the same sample are listed, as sequenced in a study of shared clonotypes between healthy human individuals. Clones were read by immunoSEQ multiplex PCR, and TCRdb kept only the in-frame ones, dropping some. The table shows under 600,000 clones, with around 76% occurring only once. The source material was PBMCs. Every receptor here comes from a woman in her thirties or forties in good health. Some clones in this sample may be carry-over from other donors' samples.

This sequence joins TRBV5-1 and TRBJ2-1, with 10 bases that match TRBD1. CDR1 and CDR2 (germline): SGHRS, YFSETQ. The CDR3 is 16 residues long. V shed 3 bases, J shed 9 bases, and the junction held 12 bases outside the gene matches. The DNA for the CDR3 is TGCGCCAGCAGCTACACAACGGGACAGGGGAATATTGAGCAGTTCTTC. As protein: CASSYTTGQGNIEQFF.

With respect to this clone: One end of the junction varies from germline; a read error may be responsible. The chain is built from TRBV9 and TRBJ2-7; no clear D. The CDR3 sequence is 14 residues long. The germline gives CDR1 SGDLS, CDR2 YYNGEE. For the CDR3, the DNA is TGTGCCAGCAGCGTAGGACCGGTCTCCCACGAGCAGTACTTC. Translating it yields CASSVGPVSHEQYF. The full variable domain, with the rest looked up from reference TRBV9 and TRBJ2-7, is DSGVTQTPKHLITATGQRVTLRCSPRSGDLSVYWYQQSLDQGLQFLIQYYNGEERAKGNILERFSAQQFPDLHSELNLSSLELGDSALYFCASSVGPVSHEQYFGPGTRLTVT.

This clone was seen more than once but under ten times. This rearrangement joins TRBV18 to TRBJ2-5; D ambiguous. V was trimmed by 3 bases and J by 4 bases, leaving 18 bases between them. Looked up from germline, CDR1 is KGHSH and CDR2 is LQKENI. The CDR3 extends over 16 amino acids. CDR3 sequence (DNA): TGTGCCAGCTCACCGACGGCGGAAGGGCTATTAGAGACCCAGTACTTC. Encoded protein: CASSPTAEGLLETQYF.

This clone showed up just once. The chain has TRBV18 and TRBJ1-4; possible D gene TRBD1, 5 bases. Germline CDR1 and CDR2: KGHSH and LQKENI. This CDR3 has 15 amino acids. The V gene lost 2 bases and the J gene lost 4 bases, with 11 bases spanning the gap. The chain's CDR3 is CASSPAGTINEKLFF. The DNA for the CDR3 is TGTGCCAGCTCACCAGCCGGGACCATTAATGAAAAACTGTTTTTT.

This clone was seen just once. A read error is possible here, since a much larger clone lies one base away. The genes are TRBV29-1 and TRBJ1-1, with D uncertain. The germline V gene encodes CDR1 SQVTM and CDR2 ANQGSEA. There are 13 residues in the CDR3. The DNA for the CDR3 is TGCGGCGTTGTTCCCTCTATGAACACTGAAGCTTTCTTT. Protein: CGVVPSMNTEAFF.

The V call is TRBV28, the J call TRBJ1-1; D is perhaps TRBD1 (6 bases). Between the trimmed V and J ends, which lost 6 bases and 9 bases, there was a span of 14 bases. Germline CDR1 MDHEN, CDR2 SYDVKM. This CDR3 has 12 amino acids. The DNA for the CDR3 is TGTGCCAGCAGGGGACCGGGACATCAAGCTTTCTTT. This gives the protein CASRGPGHQAFF. The complete variable domain, with remaining parts taken from reference TRBV28 and TRBJ1-1, reads DVKVTQSSRYLVKRTGEKVFLECVQDMDHENMFWYRQDPGLGLRLIYFSYDVKMKEKGDIPEGYSVSREKKERFSLILESASTNQTSMYLCASRGPGHQAFFGQGTRLTVV.

The chain recombines TRBV5-1 with TRBJ2-5, with a possible D match to TRBD1 (6 bases). Trimming shortened V by 4 bases and J by 5 bases, and 18 bases separated the two germline ends. The CDR3 has 15 amino acids. CDR1 SGHRS and CDR2 YFSETQ come from the germline V gene. The CDR3 reads CASSRGPRGDETQYF. Written as DNA, the CDR3 is TGCGCCAGCAGCCGAGGCCCCAGGGGCGATGAGACCCAGTACTTC.

On this clone itself: It is likely a read error: a sequence one base away is far more abundant. The chain combines TRBV7-2 with TRBJ2-5, with TRBD1 as a possible D gene (6 bases). With the DNA end fitting TRBJ2-7 better, the J assignment may be wrong. Germline V CDR1 and CDR2: SGHTA, FQGNSA. The length of the CDR3 is 14 residues. CDR3 sequence (DNA): TGTGCCAGCAACCCCGACAGGAACTCCTACGAGCAGTACTTC. This gives the protein CASNPDRNSYEQYF.

Comment on this clone: The same CDR3 is also encoded by other DNA sequences in this sample. The CDR3 loop is CASSLVGGGDEQYF. The CDR3 coding sequence is TGCGCCAGCAGCTTGGTTGGGGGAGGGGACGAGCAGTACTTC. The chain couples TRBV5-1 to TRBJ2-7; 7 bases are shared with TRBD2. This CDR3 comprises 14 residues. V shed 0 bases and J 5 bases; nucleotides not matched to a gene: 5. Germline V lookup: CDR1 SGHRS, CDR2 YFSETQ.

The J gene is TRBJ2-7, the V gene TRBV28, with TRBD2 matching 8 bases. V shed 7 bases, J shed 0 bases, and the junction held 5 bases outside the gene matches. This CDR3 spans 14 amino acids. Germline lookup yields CDR1 MDHEN and CDR2 SYDVKM. CDR3 residues: CASITSGYSYEQYF. The CDR3 bases are TGTGCCAGCATTACTAGCGGTTACTCCTACGAGCAGTACTTC.

The gene calls are TRBV6-1 and TRBJ2-2; the match to TRBD1 covers 8 bases. V shed 8 bases, J shed 5 bases, and the junction held 4 bases outside the gene matches. Per germline, CDR1 MNHNS and CDR2 SASEGT. The CDR3 is 13 amino acids. CDR3 nucleotides: TGTGCCAGCGGACAGGGCAAAACCGGGGAGCTGTTTTTT. This translates into CASGQGKTGELFF.

The V call is TRBV27, the J call TRBJ2-7, with 12 bases lining up with TRBD1. Per the germline V gene, CDR1 is MNHEY and CDR2 is SMNVEV (reference sequence). V shed 0 bases and J 6 bases; nucleotides not matched to a gene: 0. CDR3 length: 14 residues. In DNA form, the CDR3 reads TGTGCCAGCAGTTTATCGGGACAGGGGGCCGAGCAGTACTTC. Translating it yields CASSLSGQGAEQYF.

The V call is TRBV4-1, the J call TRBJ2-3, with 8 bases lining up with TRBD1. The CDR3 sequence is 16 residues long. The J segment lost 6 bases and the V segment lost 2 bases, leaving 10 bases of the junction unmatched. The germline V gene has CDR1 MGHRA and CDR2 YSYEKL. CDR3 sequence: CASSQRRGRDSDTQYF. The CDR3 bases are TGCGCCAGCAGCCAACGCAGGGGGCGCGATTCGGATACGCAGTATTTT.

The rearrangement links TRBV29-1 to TRBJ2-7; D may correspond to TRBD1 or TRBD2 (5 bases each). V was trimmed by 2 bases and J by 4 bases, leaving 15 bases between them. Germline V lookup: CDR1 SQVTM, CDR2 ANQGSEA. The CDR3 loop spans 14 amino acids. The CDR3: CSVEFGGPPYEQYF. The CDR3 DNA sequence: TGCAGCGTTGAATTTGGGGGACCCCCTTACGAGCAGTACTTC.

The chain couples TRBV28 to TRBJ1-4; 9 bases map to TRBD1. The CDR3 is 15 residues long. V shed 4 bases, J shed 4 bases, and the junction held 4 bases outside the gene matches. CDR1 is MDHEN, CDR2 SYDVKM, per germline. CDR3 residues: CASSSTGGINEKLFF. In DNA, the CDR3 is TGTGCCAGCAGTTCGACAGGGGGGATTAATGAAAAACTGTTTTTT.

This rearrangement joins TRBV6-1 to TRBJ2-7, with 11 bases fitting TRBD1. J gave up 5 bases and V 5 bases, and 5 bases lay outside the gene matches. The CDR3 spans 14 residues. In germline, CDR1 is MNHNS, CDR2 SASEGT. CDR3 coding DNA: TGTGCCAGCAGTCAGAGGACAGGGGGCAACGAGCAGTACTTC. This sequence encodes CASSQRTGGNEQYF.

The rearrangement joins TRBV28 to TRBJ2-6; perhaps TRBD2 as D (5 bases). The germline CDR1 and CDR2 sequences are MDHEN and SYDVKM. The CDR3 has 12 residues. The V gene lost 10 bases and the J gene lost 11 bases, with 15 bases spanning the gap. The CDR3 region is CATAGPRDVLTF. CDR3 sequence (DNA): TGTGCCACCGCGGGTCCTCGAGACGTCCTGACTTTC.

This chain uses TRBV7-8 with TRBJ2-3; D remains unclear. V lost 1 base, J lost 9 bases, and 8 bases lay in between. The CDR3 runs 12 residues. The germline gives CDR1 SGHVS, CDR2 FQNEAQ. CDR3 residues: CASSLVVETQYF. Here the CDR3 DNA reads TGTGCCAGCAGCTTAGTGGTGGAAACGCAGTATTTT. Variable domain in full (rest from reference TRBV7-8 and TRBJ2-3): GAGVSQSPRYKVAKRGQDVALRCDPISGHVSLFWYQQALGQGPEFLTYFQNEAQLDKSGLPSDRFFAERPEGSVSTLKIQRTQQEDSAVYLCASSLVVETQYFGPGTRLTVL.

This chain joins TRBV4-1 and TRBJ2-1; 8 nucleotides match TRBD2. The CDR3 runs 16 residues. V was pared by 0 bases and J by 10 bases, with 11 bases of the junction left unmatched. The V gene's germline CDR1 is MGHRA and CDR2 YSYEKL. CDR3 protein: CASSQEASGRFGEQFF. CDR3 DNA sequence: TGCGCCAGCAGCCAAGAAGCTAGCGGGCGGTTCGGGGAGCAGTTCTTC.

This rearrangement joins TRBV4-1 to TRBJ2-5; weak D call: TRBD2 (6 bases). The end of the DNA aligns better with TRBJ2-7, so the J call may be wrong. CDR1 is MGHRA and CDR2 is YSYEKL in the germline V gene. The CDR3 contains 13 residues. CDR3 coding DNA: TGCGCCAGCAGCCACCCCGGGGGCTACGAGCAGTACTTC. Protein: CASSHPGGYEQYF.

Remarks on this clone: One end of the junction fails to match germline, which may point to a read error. The CDR3 DNA follows: TGTGCCAGCAGCTCCGGCGCAGATACCCCCTACGCGCAGTACTTC. It codes for CASSSGADTPYAQYF. The gene calls are TRBV11-2 and TRBJ2-7; no firm D call. This CDR3 spans 15 amino acids. The germline V gene has CDR1 SGHAT and CDR2 FQNNGV.

The V gene is TRBV18, the J gene TRBJ2-5, with 8 positions matching TRBD1. Germline CDR1 and CDR2: KGHSH and LQKENI. This CDR3 is 14 amino acids long. V shed 5 bases and J 2 bases; nucleotides not matched to a gene: 4. CDR3 amino acids: CASSLTGDQETQYF. The CDR3 DNA follows: TGTGCCAGCTCATTGACAGGGGATCAAGAGACCCAGTACTTC.

The chain links TRBV2 to TRBJ1-1; TRBD1 might be the D (6 bases). Germline lookup yields CDR1 SNHLY and CDR2 FYNNEI. There are 14 residues in the CDR3. The germline V and J ends were trimmed by 7 bases and 5 bases, with 17 bases remaining between them. DNA for the CDR3: TGTGCCAGCAAGGACTCTATAGGGGGGACTGAAGCTTTCTTT. Protein product: CASKDSIGGTEAFF.

This clone was observed a handful of times. This chain joins TRBV2 and TRBJ1-3; 10 bases map to TRBD1. CDR1 is SNHLY and CDR2 is FYNNEI in the germline V gene. The CDR3 covers 14 residues. V shed 6 bases, J shed 4 bases, and the junction held 3 bases outside the gene matches. CDR3: CASSVGQGGNTIYF. CDR3 nucleotides: TGTGCCAGCAGCGTGGGACAGGGGGGAAACACCATATATTTT.

This clone was observed a few times. This rearrangement joins TRBV5-1 to TRBJ1-2, with 10 positions matching TRBD1. Germline-derived CDR1 and CDR2 are SGHRS and YFSETQ. V lost 4 bases, J lost 5 bases, and 11 bases stayed unmatched. The CDR3 consists of 16 residues. CDR3 bases: TGCGCCAGCAGCCCGGGACAGGGGCCCTCACAGTATGGCTACACCTTC. Protein: CASSPGQGPSQYGYTF.

A few counts support this clone. The rearrangement links TRBV7-9 to TRBJ2-1; 11 positions match TRBD2. The germline gives CDR1 SEHNR, CDR2 FQNEAQ (reference sequence). The V and J ends lost 4 bases and 4 bases, in that order; junction bases with no gene match: 9. The CDR3 has 17 amino acids. The CDR3 spells CASSYPRLAGRYNEQFF. The CDR3 bases are TGTGCCAGCAGCTACCCTCGACTAGCGGGAAGGTACAATGAGCAGTTCTTC. The full variable domain, rest sourced from reference TRBV7-9 and TRBJ2-1, is DTGVSQNPRHKITKRGQNVTFRCDPISEHNRLYWYRQTLGQGPEFLTYFQNEAQLEKSRLLSDRFSAERPKGSFSTLEIQRTEQGDSAMYLCASSYPRLAGRYNEQFFGPGTRLTVL.

The chain links TRBV28 to TRBJ2-7; D possibly corresponds to TRBD2 (5 bases). Germline loops: CDR1 MDHEN, CDR2 SYDVKM. There are 12 residues in the CDR3. V was clipped by 3 bases and J by 3 bases, with 6 bases between them. DNA for the CDR3: TGTGCCAGCAGTTTTCGGGGCTACGAGCAGTACTTC. Amino acids: CASSFRGYEQYF.

This clone appeared once. The chain couples TRBV4-1 to TRBJ1-1; D is unclear. This CDR3 has 14 residues. CDR1 and CDR2 (germline): MGHRA, YSYEKL. The germline V and J ends were trimmed by 0 bases and 7 bases, with 12 bases remaining between them. CDR3 nucleotide sequence: TGCGCCAGCAGCCAAGAAATTCACGGGAATGAAGCTTTCTTT. It yields the protein CASSQEIHGNEAFF.

CDR3 sequence (DNA): TGTGCCAGCAGCCCCCCCGGGACGGCAAATGAAAAACTGTTTTTT. Its protein product is CASSPPGTANEKLFF. The chain employs TRBV6-5 and TRBJ1-4; TRBD1 is a possible D gene (5 bases). Germline-derived CDR1 and CDR2 are MNHEY and SVGAGI. This CDR3 contains 15 residues. Trimming left V 6 bases short and J 5 bases short, with 16 bases between.